The 10 T cell receptor beta chains reported below all come from one sample, sequenced in a study of T cell responses to AZD1222 COVID-19 vaccine. The data were produced by immunoSEQ multiplex PCR, yet TCRdb's version contains in-frame clones alone and is incomplete. Of 80,000 to 100,000 clones listed, approximately 83% are singletons. The sample was peripheral blood, taken on day 0 of AZD1222 vaccination. Receptors originate from an adult in good health.

In this sample, this clone turned up a few times. The chain has TRBV11-2 and TRBJ1-1, with 8 bases aligning to TRBD1. With 5 bases clipped from V and 0 bases from J, the junction kept 5 bases outside the gene matches. CDR1 and CDR2 from the germline V gene are SGHAT and FQNNGV. The CDR3 contains 15 residues. The CDR3 loop reads CASSHGQGMNTEAFF. In DNA form, the CDR3 reads TGTGCCAGCAGCCACGGACAGGGAATGAACACTGAAGCTTTCTTT.

The chain joins TRBV7-8 to TRBJ1-6, with TRBD1 identical over 7 bases. The ends lost 5 bases at V and 1 base at J; junction bases unmatched: 11. Per germline, CDR1 SGHVS and CDR2 FQNEAQ. This CDR3 is built from 18 residues. The CDR3 sequence: CASSLQIQGRSYNSPLHF. CDR3 nucleotide sequence: TGTGCCAGCAGCCTCCAGATACAGGGGAGGTCCTATAATTCACCCCTCCACTTT.

The chain combines TRBV12-5 with TRBJ1-1, with D perhaps matching TRBD1 (5 bases). Germline values: CDR1 LGHNT, CDR2 FRNRAP. V gave up 1 base and J gave up 9 bases, with 6 bases separating them. This CDR3 region has 11 residues. CDR3 in amino acids: CASGLGQQAFF. The CDR3 bases are TGTGCTAGTGGTTTGGGACAGCAAGCTTTCTTT.

This chain connects TRBV19 to TRBJ1-2; 7 nucleotides align to TRBD1. CDR3 length: 14 residues. Germline trimming cut 5 bases from V and 4 bases from J; bases unmatched to any gene: 7. Germline V gene lookup returns CDR1 LNHDA and CDR2 SQIVND (reference sequence). CDR3 DNA: TGTGCCAGTAGTCAGCAGGGGGAGGTCTATGGCTACACCTTC. Residues: CASSQQGEVYGYTF.

The V gene is TRBV5-1, the J gene TRBJ2-5; 8 bases match TRBD1. Looked up from germline, CDR1 is SGHRS and CDR2 is YFSETQ. CDR3 size: 16 residues. V lost 0 bases to trimming and J lost 4 bases; unmatched junction nucleotides: 8. This CDR3 is CASSLEPIDRGETQYF. CDR3 nucleotides: TGCGCCAGCAGCTTGGAGCCAATCGACAGGGGAGAGACCCAGTACTTC.

The chain recombines TRBV12-5 with TRBJ2-7; 8 bases are a match to TRBD2. After removal of 6 bases from V and 3 bases from J, the junction contained 7 bases not matched to a gene. Germline CDR1 LGHNT, CDR2 FRNRAP. This CDR3 contains 14 residues. CDR3 amino acids: CASGLTSADYEQYF. In DNA, the CDR3 is TGTGCTAGTGGCCTGACTAGCGCAGACTACGAGCAGTACTTC.

This rearrangement joins TRBV4-1 to TRBJ2-7; 13 nucleotides line up with TRBD2. The CDR3 is 14 residues long. Germline V gene lookup returns CDR1 MGHRA and CDR2 YSYEKL. Trimming removed 4 bases from V and 7 bases from J; junction bases left unmatched: 4. CDR3 nucleotide sequence: TGCGCCAGCAGCCCCGGACTAGCGGGGGCAGAGCAGTACTTC. Its translation: CASSPGLAGAEQYF.

Written as DNA, the CDR3 is TGTGCCAGCAGTTATGGTGGTGGCAATCAGCCCCAGCATTTT. It encodes CASSYGGGNQPQHF. V and J are TRBV6-5 and TRBJ1-5; unclear D gene. Trimming stripped 3 bases from V and 2 bases from J, with 8 bases between. CDR1 is MNHEY, CDR2 SVGAGI, per germline. This CDR3 has 14 residues.

This clone has just one count. V is TRBV19 and J is TRBJ1-3; D gene ambiguous. Germline CDR1 reads LNHDA; CDR2 reads SQIVND (reference sequence). The CDR3 is 16 amino acids. V was shortened by 7 bases and J by 1 base, with 17 bases between the two germline ends. CDR3: CASTPQRALSGNTIYF. The CDR3 nucleotides read TGTGCCAGTACCCCACAAAGGGCGCTGTCTGGAAACACCATATATTTT.

V is TRBV7-3 and J is TRBJ1-2, with 8 bases aligning to TRBD1. The CDR3 contains 15 residues. Germline V CDR1 and CDR2: SGHTA, FQGTGA. V was clipped by 5 bases and J by 2 bases; unmatched bases: 7. For the CDR3, the DNA is TGTGCCAGCAGCGGCTCAGGGGGCGGCAACTATGGCTACACCTTC. Encoded protein: CASSGSGGGNYGYTF.